These T cell receptor beta chains were read from a single sample in a study of blood T cell repertoires in COVID-19. Clones were sequenced by immunoSEQ multiplex PCR, and TCRdb holds only the in-frame ones, with some missing. The sample contains roughly 53,000 clones, more than 85% of which appear only once. The sequenced material came from peripheral blood. Every receptor here comes from a human donor in a cohort sampled during active COVID-19. CDR3s include the opening cysteine and the closing phenylalanine or tryptophan. A D gene is named only where the DNA matches it firmly. A row's size may be missing; if present it is once, few, many or a size class.

J gene | D gene | V gene | clone size | CDR3 DNA | CDR3 protein
TRBJ2-1 | . | TRBV7-3 | . | TGTGCCAGCAGCTTAGCGGGTCCGTACATGTACAATGAGCAGTTCTTC | CASSLAGPYMYNEQFF
TRBJ2-2 | . | TRBV2 | few | TGTGCCAGCAAGGGGGACACCAACACCGGGGAGCTGTTTTTT | CASKGDTNTGELFF
TRBJ1-1 | . | TRBV5-5 | . | TGTGCCAGCAGCTTAGTTGAAGCGACTGAAGCTTTCTTT | CASSLVEATEAFF
TRBJ2-2 | . | TRBV24-1 | . | TGTGCCACCAGTGACCCGACAGGAATGACCCCCGGGGAGCTGTTTTTT | CATSDPTGMTPGELFF
TRBJ2-5 | TRBD1 | TRBV2 | once | TGTGCCAGCAGTTTTTACAGGGGAGAGACCCAGTACTTC | CASSFYRGETQYF
TRBJ2-1 | . | TRBV11-2 | . | TGTGCCAGCAGCCCTCCCCTTAGTAATGAGCAGTTCTTC | CASSPPLSNEQFF
TRBJ2-7 | TRBD2 | TRBV29-1 | . | TGCAGCGTTACGGGACTAGCGGGAGGACCGTACGAGCAGTACTTC | CSVTGLAGGPYEQYF
TRBJ2-3 | TRBD2 | TRBV4-2 | . | TGTGCCAGCACCGGGGGGGCCCTCACAGATACGCAGTATTTT | CASTGGALTDTQYF
TRBJ2-5 | . | TRBV3-1/TRBV3-2 | few | TGTGCCAGCAGGGCGACTTGTCAAGAGACCCAGTACTTC | CASRATCQETQYF
TRBJ2-1 | . | TRBV19 | . | TGTGCCAGTAGTGCCCCCTTAGATGAGCAGTTCTTC | CASSAPLDEQFF
TRBJ2-3 | . | TRBV24-1 | . | TGTGCCACCAGTGCGGTCGGCACAGATACGCAGTATTTT | CATSAVGTDTQYF
TRBJ1-3 | . | TRBV28 | . | TGTGCCAGCAGCCTACCTCAGGGAGGAGCTGGAAACACCATATATTTT | CASSLPQGGAGNTIYF
TRBJ1-5 | . | TRBV5-5 | . | TGTGCCAGCAGTTCAGGGCGTAGCAATCAGCCCCAGCATTTT | CASSSGRSNQPQHF
TRBJ1-6 | . | TRBV27 | few | TGTGCCAGCAGTTATGCGGGGATTGAGCGGTCACCCCTCCACTTT | CASSYAGIERSPLHF
TRBJ1-4 | . | TRBV4-2 | . | TGTGCCAGCAGCCGGCAGGGCGGGGGCGCTAATGAAAAACTGTTTTTT | CASSRQGGGANEKLFF
TRBJ2-1 | . | TRBV6-5 | . | TGTGCCAGCAGTCCCGGGACTCCTAACAATGAGCAGTTCTTC | CASSPGTPNNEQFF
TRBJ2-2 | . | TRBV2 | once | TGTGCCAGCATGGGGCCAGGGACTACCGGGGAGCTGTTTTTT | CASMGPGTTGELFF